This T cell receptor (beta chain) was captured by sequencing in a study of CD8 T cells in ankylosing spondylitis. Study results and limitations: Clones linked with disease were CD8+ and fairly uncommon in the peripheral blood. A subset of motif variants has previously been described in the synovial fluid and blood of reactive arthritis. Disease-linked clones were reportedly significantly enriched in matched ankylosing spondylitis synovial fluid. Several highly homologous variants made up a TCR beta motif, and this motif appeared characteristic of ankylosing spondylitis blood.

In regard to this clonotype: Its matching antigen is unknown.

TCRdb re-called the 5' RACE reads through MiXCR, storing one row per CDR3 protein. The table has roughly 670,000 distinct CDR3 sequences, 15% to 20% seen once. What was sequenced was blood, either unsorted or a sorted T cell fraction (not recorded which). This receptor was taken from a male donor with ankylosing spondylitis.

CDR3 loop: CASSFTGGGTEAFF. The CDR3 coding sequence is TGCGCCAGCAGCTTTACAGGGGGGGGCACTGAAGCTTTCTTT. The V call is TRBV5-1, the J call TRBJ1-1; 8 nucleotides match TRBD1. The CDR3 has 14 amino acids. Trimming removed 2 bases from V and 4 bases from J; junction bases left unmatched: 4. Looked up from germline, CDR1 is SGHRS and CDR2 is YFSETQ.